Below, 8 T cell receptor beta chains from the same sample are listed, as sequenced in a study of beta chain features in type 1 diabetes. Reverse transcription of all isolated RNA meant that expressed TCRB transcripts were sequenced. Method: immunoSEQ multiplex PCR; TCRdb's copy keeps in-frame clones and lacks some. The sample has 850,000 to 900,000 clones; roughly 15% are singletons. Sequenced: naive CD4+ T cells from blood. The receptors come from a woman between 18 and 29 years old in good health.

This chain joins TRBV9 and TRBJ2-1; possibly TRBD2 for D (6 bases). V was clipped by 3 bases and J by 4 bases, with 8 bases between them. Germline V gene data show CDR1 as SGDLS and CDR2 as YYNGEE. The CDR3 is made up of 13 amino acids. CDR3: CASSGGEYNEQFF. The CDR3 DNA is TGTGCCAGCAGCGGCGGGGAGTACAATGAGCAGTTCTTC.

This chain uses TRBV5-1 with TRBJ2-1, with unresolved D. V gave up 1 base and J gave up 0 bases, with 8 bases separating them. This CDR3 has 15 amino acids. From germline, CDR1 is SGHRS and CDR2 YFSETQ. CDR3 amino acids: CASSLISSSYNEQFF. The DNA for the CDR3 is TGCGCCAGCAGCTTGATTTCGAGCTCCTACAATGAGCAGTTCTTC.

The chain combines TRBV7-2 with TRBJ1-6; no reliable D call. Per the germline V gene, CDR1 is SGHTA and CDR2 is FQGNSA. This CDR3 region has 12 residues. V lost 5 bases to trimming and J lost 5 bases, with 4 bases between them. CDR3 protein: CASSKNNSPLHF. The CDR3 coding sequence is TGTGCCAGCAGCAAAAATAATTCACCCCTCCACTTT.

V usage is TRBV7-9 and J usage is TRBJ1-2, with unresolved D. The CDR3 spans 15 residues. Trimming removed 5 bases from V and 3 bases from J, with 16 bases in between. The germline V gene encodes CDR1 SEHNR and CDR2 FQNEAQ (reference sequence). The CDR3 loop is CASSPIGGVDYGYTF. The DNA of the CDR3 is TGTGCCAGCAGCCCCATCGGTGGGGTGGACTATGGCTACACCTTC.

The V gene is TRBV10-3, the J gene TRBJ2-2, with 7 nucleotides matching TRBD2. J was trimmed by 6 bases and V by 4 bases; bases with no gene match: 11. The germline V gene has CDR1 ENHRY and CDR2 SYGVKD. The CDR3 is made up of 16 amino acids. The CDR3 coding sequence is TGTGCCATCAGTGGGACTAGAGGGATTGTGCCCGGGGAGCTGTTTTTT. It yields the protein CAISGTRGIVPGELFF.

V gene TRBV5-1 combines with J gene TRBJ2-2, with 12 bases aligning to TRBD2. The CDR3 runs 16 residues. Trimming at V came to 2 bases and at J to 6 bases, leaving 5 bases not matched to a gene. Germline CDR1 and CDR2: SGHRS and YFSETQ. The CDR3 bases are TGCGCCAGCAGCTTCCAGACTAGCGGGAGCGCCGGGGAGCTGTTTTTT. Translation gives CASSFQTSGSAGELFF.

CDR3 protein: CASFSFLGTEAFF. The CDR3 DNA follows: TGTGCCAGCTTCTCTTTTTTAGGGACTGAAGCTTTCTTT. The chain links TRBV5-5 to TRBJ1-1; D not resolved. Germline values: CDR1 SGHKS, CDR2 YYEKEE (reference sequence). There are 13 residues in the CDR3. The V end lost 7 bases, the J end lost 5 bases, and 15 bases lay between the germline ends. Using reference TRBV5-5 and TRBJ1-1 for the parts outside the CDR3, the full variable domain is DAGVTQSPTHLIKTRGQQVTLRCSPISGHKSVSWYQQVLGQGPQFIFQYYEKEERGRGNFPDRFSARQFPNYSSELNVNALLLGDSALYLCASFSFLGTEAFFGQGTRLTVV.

The table lists this clone with a few counts. The rearrangement links TRBV9 to TRBJ2-1, with a tentative D call TRBD1 (6 bases). The V gene's germline CDR1 is SGDLS and CDR2 YYNGEE. This CDR3 region has 15 residues. V was shortened by 4 bases and J by 4 bases, with 15 bases between the two germline ends. CDR3 region: CASSHSGAGYNEQFF. CDR3 coding DNA: TGTGCCAGCAGCCATTCAGGGGCAGGGTACAATGAGCAGTTCTTC. The full variable domain, in which reference TRBV9 and TRBJ2-1 provide the parts outside the CDR3, is DSGVTQTPKHLITATGQRVTLRCSPRSGDLSVYWYQQSLDQGLQFLIQYYNGEERAKGNILERFSAQQFPDLHSELNLSSLELGDSALYFCASSHSGAGYNEQFFGPGTRLTVL.